There are a few counts of the clone carrying this T cell receptor beta chain. TCRdb reprocessed the RT-PCR reads via MiXCR and lists one record per CDR3 protein. The table lists 800,000 to 1,000,000 distinct CDR3 sequences, roughly 18% of them singletons, with under 6.5% in the top ten. The data are from a study of patients and donors after allogeneic stem cell transplantation. Trimming pared 7 bases from V and 0 bases from J, leaving 10 bases between. Germline CDR1 is MDHEN and CDR2 is SYDVKM. The CDR3 covers 15 residues. The sequence derives from a human donor who was either an allogeneic HSCT recipient or a stem cell or donor lymphocyte infusion donor (not recorded which). It is not recorded whose cells these are; they may come from a transplant donor. Sequencing input: blood, either unsorted or a sorted T cell fraction (not recorded which). The chain carries TRBV28 and TRBJ2-6; D perhaps matches TRBD2 (7 bases). CDR3 loop: CASKGGISGANVLTF. CDR3 DNA sequence: TGTGCCAGCAAGGGGGGGATCTCTGGGGCCAACGTCCTGACTTTC.